This TCR beta chain is from a study of cytomegalovirus exposure and HLA in healthy donors (dated by TCRdb to between 2016 and 2019). In the study overall: An earlier analysis of some 600 of the donors reported about 300 Gb of sequence data and 90 million to 120 million unique TCR beta sequences obtained from about 179 million T cells. An early release covering roughly 640 HLA-typed donors comprised about 320 gigabases of sequencing data and around 80 million unique TCR sequences. Of the approximately 370 genotyped donors, approximately 81% were placed in the genetic ancestry cluster associated with self-reported Caucasian donors. The study was designed to test whether signatures of past pathogen exposure could be identified by cataloging public T cell receptors. The study profiled the T cell repertoires of hundreds of subjects by immunosequencing and related them to cytomegalovirus serostatus. Besides the first cohort of roughly 660 subjects, a separate validation cohort made up of 120 different subjects was used. To predict cytomegalovirus infection status, the study brought together high-throughput TCR immunosequencing, statistical association of individual TCRs with disease status, and machine learning. A later analysis re-analyzed previously published TCR beta repertoires from 666 donors and added high-resolution HLA genotyping to study TCR occurrence patterns. Rather than using new phenotypic data, the later analysis identified candidate immune exposures from TCR beta sequences and from how often those sequences occurred across donors. In an earlier analysis of roughly 600 of the donors, high-throughput TCR beta sequencing was used to judge whether each TCR beta V gene segment behaved as functional or pseudogenic. Donor age, sex, ethnicity and CMV serostatus were compiled alongside the repertoire data. A later genetic analysis took genome-wide SNP genotypes for about 65% of the roughly 670 donors and used that subset as a discovery cohort. All discovery cohort repertoires had been generated using a single sequencing platform. HLA typing covered class I and class II loci at four-digit resolution. Typing coverage differed by locus: A, B, C, DRB1 and DQB1 were typed in roughly 620-630 donors, DQA1 in about 500, DPA1 in some 570, and DPB1 in approximately 450. Because of strong linkage in the cohort, five DR-DQ haplotypes were treated as single units for association and clustering. Among about 360 genotyped donors of the cohort, an average of about 240,000 unique TCR beta nucleotide sequences were sequenced per donor, around 20% of them non-productive. What the study reported, not specific to this receptor: Compared with equally common non-associated chains, HLA-associated TCR beta chains in a later analysis were more clonally expanded and had lower generation probabilities. Immune exposure information for the cohort was limited to CMV serostatus. The sequencing pipeline was judged likely to have produced a cluster of highly shared sequence variants as a technical artifact. According to a later genetic analysis, donors in an Asian-associated ancestry cluster had fewer N-insertions in productive TCRs than the approximately 700-donor mean. In vitro tests confirmed that a few of the cytomegalovirus-associated TCR beta chains recognize cytomegalovirus antigens. A further reported finding was that TCR beta sequences accurately predicted the HLA-A and HLA-B alleles for most subjects in the first cohort. The study listed 150 to 200 TCR beta chains as associated with cytomegalovirus. The cohort was sequenced for TCR beta chains only, and without alpha or paired-chain data the features that could be detected were limited. Linkage disequilibrium might explain the correlated functional status among segregating V segments, but an unknown experimental factor could not be excluded. When HLA alleles, especially DR and DQ, strongly co-occurred, TCR associations were difficult to assign to individual alleles. In a later genetic analysis, a missense DCLRE1C variant was associated with V-gene and J-gene trimming of TCR beta chains, and the association was replicated in an independent cohort. According to a later analysis, parvovirus B19, influenza, CMV and Epstein-Barr virus appeared linked to several top co-occurrence clusters. The 87-base-pair reads could not distinguish some IMGT-functional V segments, including TRBV6-2 and TRBV6-3, so those segments were excluded. In an earlier analysis of around 600 of the donors, most TCR beta V segments appeared in productive rearrangements about 87% or about 30% of the time, broadly matching IMGT annotations. The authors suggested that the approach could potentially be generalized to other disease states and immunological phenotypes. Roughly uniform sequencing depth across donors was assumed in presence/absence analyses, although this assumption may not hold. Because some donors lacked HLA typing at each locus, the association tests relied only on the typed subset. Because counts were too low, 15 or so rarely observed V segments, including chromosome 9 orphons, were excluded from the earlier analysis of 587 of the donors. Across donors, most TCR sequences were observed very rarely, whereas some public TCRs were present in many individuals. A later analysis found that most CMV-associated TCR beta chains appeared HLA-restricted, with HLA associations seemingly driven largely by CMV exposure. A later analysis found that TCR association rates varied across HLA loci, with DRB1 alleles showing the most associated TCRs and HLA-C alleles the fewest. The classifier was reported to diagnose cytomegalovirus status with high specificity and sensitivity in both the original cohort and the validation cohort. Specific HLA alleles were associated with 16,951 TCR beta sequences at a false discovery rate of 0.05 in a later analysis.

Concerning this clone: Its antigen is currently not known. There are no base qualities to consult, and no much larger clone falls within one base.

The cohort comprised 710 or so healthy bone marrow donors. All cohort members were sampled while nominally healthy, although unrecorded immune exposures were likely present. The donor was CMV seronegative and was included in the group of several hundred seronegative cohort members. Every donor gave a peripheral blood sample, and the peripheral blood mononuclear cells from that sample were used for TCR beta sequencing. Genomic DNA was extracted from the blood cell samples with the Qiagen DNeasy Blood Extraction Kit. The protocol used for the library was the immunoSEQ multiplex PCR assay. For the multiplex PCR, a mixture combining 60 forward primers for TCR Vbeta segments and 13 reverse primers for TCR Jbeta segments was used. The CDR3 region of rearranged TCR beta genes was amplified from genomic DNA by a multiplex PCR assay. On the Illumina HiSeq System, the amplified TCR beta libraries were sequenced as 87-base-pair reads. On the authors' methods: A later analysis tallied roughly 76 million unique TCR beta chains across the roughly 610 repertoires, and about 10 million of those chains were shared by two or more donors. Raw reads were error-corrected and collapsed into unique sequences with a nearest-neighbor algorithm that merged closely related sequences to remove PCR and sequencing errors. V, D and J gene segments were assigned by aligning CDR3 sequences to IMGT reference sequences. For a sequence to be retained, at least a six-nucleotide match to both a V gene segment and a J gene segment was required. A rearrangement counted as productive if the CDR3 had no stop codons and remained in frame with V and J, and every other rearrangement counted as non-productive. Following IMGT convention, CDR3 was defined as the stretch from the second conserved V-encoded cysteine to the conserved J-encoded phenylalanine. In an earlier analysis of some 550 of the donors, sequences lacking an unambiguous match to a single V gene segment were excluded. In an earlier analysis of approximately 610 of the donors, V segments were called functional above 56.7% productive rearrangements and were called segregating when the between-donor standard deviation exceeded 5%. A statistical classification framework was built to diagnose cytomegalovirus status from the catalog of TCR beta chain sequences. In a later analysis, V and J genes were assigned by comparing TCR nucleotide sequences against IMGT/GENE-DB human TR gene sequences. In a later analysis, CDR3 sequences and most-parsimonious VDJ recombination scenarios were assigned using the TCRdist pipeline. In a later analysis, every TCR beta chain was defined by the combination of its CDR3 amino acid sequence and its V-gene family, and reads without a unique V-gene family were dropped. A later analysis removed 450 to 600 highly shared, low-generation-probability nucleotide sequences to deal with suspected cross-contamination and a sequencing artifact. For each public chain, a later analysis derived a clonal expansion index from normalized ranks of inferred template counts within each repertoire. A later analysis computed generation probabilities with a VDJ recombination model fitted to out-of-frame rearrangements, and checked the results against IGoR. In a later analysis, hypergeometric tests were used to score TCR-TCR, TCR-HLA and TCR-CMV co-occurrence, with a repertoire-size bias correction applied to TCR pairs. False discovery rates were estimated in a later analysis by permuting HLA or CMV assignments 20 times. In a later analysis, co-occurring TCRs were grouped using DBSCAN, and TCRdist sequence similarity was added for clustering within HLA-allele-positive subsets. Repertoires with fewer than 30,000 or more than 120,000 public chains, plus five repertoires with anomalous nucleotide sharing, were excluded from co-occurrence clustering. The table comes from immuneACCESS by way of TCRdb, which keeps in-frame sequences with V and J called. Part of the clones is missing from these tables; in studies checked, under half for an unresolved V gene and the rest for unknown reasons. V and J calls and clone size follow that table, whereas D and trimming were derived from the DNA. The table for this sample lists fewer than 200,000 clones; around 79% of them were counted only once. The ten most abundant clones make up more than 0.45% of the sample.

Via the germline V gene (reference sequence), CDR1 is MNHEY and CDR2 SMNVEV. Measured from the cysteine to the phenylalanine, the CDR3 is 15 residues long. The retained sequence is limited to the CDR3, 45 bases, with the frame set at the first base. The germline ends are 13 bases apart after V is trimmed by 0 bases and J by 7 bases. The sequencing sample was made of PBMCs. The source of this sequence is a woman in her forties or fifties in good health and CMV-seronegative. The chain couples TRBV27 to TRBJ1-5; a weak D assignment points to TRBD1 (5 bases agree). The DNA sequence is given as TGTGCCAGCAGTTTATCGGGGAGGGGAACCCAGCCCCAGCATTTT. This sequence encodes CASSLSGRGTQPQHF.